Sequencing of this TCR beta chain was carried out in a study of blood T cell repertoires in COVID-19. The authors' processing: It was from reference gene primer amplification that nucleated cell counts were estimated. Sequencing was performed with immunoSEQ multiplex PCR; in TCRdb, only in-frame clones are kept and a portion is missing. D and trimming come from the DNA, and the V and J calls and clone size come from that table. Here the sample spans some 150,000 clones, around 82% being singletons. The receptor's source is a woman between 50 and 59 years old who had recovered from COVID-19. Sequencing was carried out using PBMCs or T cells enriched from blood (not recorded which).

The CDR3 region has the DNA TGTGCCAGCAGTTACTCGACGGACGGGGGGTACACTGAAGCTTTCTTT. Translated, it gives CASSYSTDGGYTEAFF. This sequence joins TRBV6-5 and TRBJ1-1, with D tentatively TRBD1 (5 bases). In germline, CDR1 is MNHEY, CDR2 SVGAGI. V was cut by 0 bases and J by 3 bases, with 14 bases left in between. The CDR3 contains 16 residues.